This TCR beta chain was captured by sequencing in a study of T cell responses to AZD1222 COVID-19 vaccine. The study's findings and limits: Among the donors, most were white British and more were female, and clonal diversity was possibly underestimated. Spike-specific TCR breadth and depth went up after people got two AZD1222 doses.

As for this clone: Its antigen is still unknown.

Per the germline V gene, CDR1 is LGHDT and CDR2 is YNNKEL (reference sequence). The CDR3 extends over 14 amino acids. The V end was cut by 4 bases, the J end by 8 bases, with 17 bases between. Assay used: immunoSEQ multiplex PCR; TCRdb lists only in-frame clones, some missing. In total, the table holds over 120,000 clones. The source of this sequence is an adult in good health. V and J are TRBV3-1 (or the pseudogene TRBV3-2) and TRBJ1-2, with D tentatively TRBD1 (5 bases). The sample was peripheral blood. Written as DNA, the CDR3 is TGTGCCAGCAGCCCCGCAGGAAGGGGAGGAGGCTACACCTTC. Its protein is CASSPAGRGGGYTF.